These 4 T cell receptor beta chains were sequenced from one sample in a study of breast tumors, draining lymph nodes, adjacent tissues. TCRdb recomputed calls from the multiplex PCR reads with MiXCR, one row per CDR3 protein. Of tens of thousands of distinct CDR3 sequences listed, more than 20% are singletons. The sample was breast tumor tissue. The receptors here all came from a female donor with breast cancer. Some clones in this sample may be carry-over from other donors' samples.

There are many counts of this clonotype. The chain uses TRBV6-5 and TRBJ2-5; D possibly uses TRBD1 or TRBD2 (5 bases each). Trimming left V 3 bases short and J 5 bases short, with 16 bases between. Germline-derived CDR1 and CDR2 are MNHEY and SVGAGI. CDR3 length: 15 residues. CDR3 region: CASSYGDGAKETQYF. The DNA of the CDR3 is TGTGCCAGCAGTTATGGTGACGGGGCTAAGGAGACCCAGTACTTC.

This clonotype was observed a handful of times. The chain uses TRBV20-1 and TRBJ1-1; a possible D gene is TRBD1 (5 bases). Germline values: CDR1 DFQATT, CDR2 SNEGSKA (reference sequence). The V end lost 2 bases, the J end lost 5 bases, and 24 bases lay between the germline ends. This CDR3 spans 17 amino acids. In DNA, the CDR3 is TGCAGTGCTAGACTCTACTCTCCCGGGGGGGGTTGGACTGAAGCTTTCTTT. This encodes CSARLYSPGGGWTEAFF.

The chain is built from TRBV5-1 and TRBJ2-7, with D uncertain. The CDR3 is made up of 12 amino acids. Trimming took off 5 bases at V and 2 bases at J, with 8 bases between the two ends. Per germline, CDR1 SGHRS and CDR2 YFSETQ. This chain's CDR3 is CASSRSTYEQYF. The CDR3 region has the DNA TGCGCCAGCAGTAGGAGTACCTACGAGCAGTACTTC. The whole variable domain, filled in from reference TRBV5-1 and TRBJ2-7, reads KAGVTQTPRYLIKTRGQQVTLSCSPISGHRSVSWYQQTPGQGLQFLFEYFSETQRNKGNFPGRFSGRQFSNSRSEMNVSTLELGDSALYLCASSRSTYEQYFGPGTRLTVT.

This clonotype was picked up a small number of times. The CDR3 sequence is CSVVIENQQINNEQFF. In DNA, the CDR3 is TGCAGCGTTGTAATAGAGAACCAACAGATCAACAATGAGCAGTTCTTC. V gene TRBV29-1 combines with J gene TRBJ2-1; D not certain. V lost 4 bases and J lost 5, with 21 bases in between. Germline CDR1 and CDR2: SQVTM and ANQGSEA. This CDR3 is 16 amino acids long.